These T cell receptor beta chains were read from a single sample in a study of blood T cell repertoires in COVID-19. Assay used: immunoSEQ multiplex PCR; TCRdb lists only in-frame clones, some missing. The table has 51,000 or so clones, under 85% seen once. The sample comprised peripheral blood. The receptors were gathered from a man between 65 and 79 years old with active COVID-19. Each CDR3 is given with its conserved first and last residue. Each record gives: D gene, J gene, V gene, clone size, CDR3 protein, CDR3 DNA. A D gene is named only where the DNA matches it firmly. The size entry is marked missing in some rows and otherwise reads once, few, many or a size class.

D: NA; J: TRBJ2-5; V: TRBV27; size: NA; CDR3: CASSFRGQETQYF; DNA: TGTGCCAGCAGTTTCCGGGGCCAAGAGACCCAGTACTTC
D: TRBD1; J: TRBJ2-7; V: TRBV7-2; size: once; CDR3: CASSLLTGASYEQYF; DNA: TGTGCCAGCAGCTTATTGACAGGGGCCTCCTACGAGCAGTACTTC
D: TRBD2; J: TRBJ2-1; V: TRBV27; size: few; CDR3: CASSPTSGGAANEQFF; DNA: TGTGCCAGCAGCCCGACTAGCGGGGGGGCCGCCAATGAGCAGTTCTTC
D: NA; J: TRBJ2-7; V: TRBV7-8; size: NA; CDR3: CASSRDPGSSREQYF; DNA: TGTGCCAGCAGCCGAGATCCGGGTTCCTCGAGAGAGCAGTACTTC
D: TRBD2; J: TRBJ2-1; V: TRBV27; size: NA; CDR3: CASSKQKHSSGDYNEQFF; DNA: TGTGCCAGCAGCAAACAAAAACACTCTAGCGGAGACTACAATGAGCAGTTCTTC
D: TRBD1; J: TRBJ1-5; V: TRBV27; size: NA; CDR3: CASRGQGHQPQHF; DNA: TGTGCCAGCAGGGGACAGGGCCATCAGCCCCAGCATTTT
D: NA; J: TRBJ2-7; V: TRBV9; size: few; CDR3: CASNRDGYEQYF; DNA: TGTGCCAGCAACAGGGACGGCTACGAGCAGTACTTC
D: TRBD1; J: TRBJ1-4; V: TRBV30; size: NA; CDR3: CAWSPAGGWNEKLFF; DNA: TGTGCCTGGAGTCCCGCAGGGGGGTGGAATGAAAAACTGTTTTTT
D: TRBD1; J: TRBJ1-1; V: TRBV27; size: NA; CDR3: CASSPRQGAVTEAFF; DNA: TGTGCCAGCAGTCCCCGACAGGGGGCGGTCACTGAAGCTTTCTTT
D: NA; J: TRBJ2-7; V: TRBV9; size: few; CDR3: CASSPGSGTFYEQYF; DNA: TGTGCCAGCAGCCCGGGGAGCGGGACATTCTACGAGCAGTACTTC
D: TRBD1; J: TRBJ2-2; V: TRBV2; size: NA; CDR3: CASSVAGGWTGELFF; DNA: TGTGCCAGCAGTGTTGCAGGGGGCTGGACCGGGGAGCTGTTTTTT